The clone carrying this T cell receptor (beta chain) occurred once. Its target is not known. The library was made from cDNA and included unique molecular identifiers. Out of roughly 0.85 to 10 million T cells, about 520,000 cDNA molecules were generated. A single record per CDR3 protein comes from TCRdb applying MiXCR to the PCR reads. The table lists roughly 580,000 distinct CDR3 sequences, 44% of them singletons. The sample originates from a study of post-analysis software for immune sequencing data. Turning to the study itself: Patients with relapsing-remitting, secondary progressive and progressive-relapsing multiple sclerosis courses were all represented. Findings of the study overall: Included in a set of roughly five TRBV segments more frequent in patients than controls were TRBV5-6, TRBV5-1 and TRBV20-1. Compared with controls, patients showed significantly lower normalized Chao1 diversity. Samples sharing a preparation batch grouped tightly together when assessed by F measure.

Germline-derived CDR1 and CDR2 are MNHEY and SVGAGI. V lost 6 bases to trimming and J lost 8 bases, with 16 bases between them. There are 14 residues in the CDR3. Sequences were obtained from blood. The chain carries TRBV6-5 and TRBJ1-4; no definite D call. This receptor was obtained from a girl aged 5 to 17 with multiple sclerosis. The CDR3 coding sequence is TGTGCCAGCAGAAACGCGGGAGGTCGGGAAAAACTGTTTTTT. Protein sequence: CASRNAGGREKLFF.